These T cell receptor beta chains were read from a single sample in a study of T cells in localized non-small cell lung cancer. Sequencing was performed with immunoSEQ multiplex PCR; in TCRdb, only in-frame clones are kept and a portion is missing. The sample consists of about 25,000 clones, around 85% of them appearing once. The source was peripheral blood, collected before any cancer treatment. These receptors originate from a male donor at least 60 years old with stage II squamous cell lung carcinoma. CDR3s include the opening cysteine and the closing phenylalanine or tryptophan. Each record gives: clone size, J gene, V gene, D gene, CDR3 protein, CDR3 DNA. The D gene is left open where the match is weak. Rows give clone size only sometimes, using once, few, many, or a class for an expanded clone.

clone_size: NA
j_call: TRBJ2-7
v_call: TRBV6-1
d_call: TRBD1
cdr3_aa: CASGGQGVSYEQYF
cdr3_nt: TGTGCCAGCGGCGGACAGGGGGTTTCCTACGAGCAGTACTTC

clone_size: NA
j_call: TRBJ2-1
v_call: TRBV5-6
d_call: NA
cdr3_aa: CASSADRGSSYNEQFF
cdr3_nt: TGTGCCAGCAGCGCGGACCGGGGGAGCTCCTACAATGAGCAGTTCTTC

clone_size: medium-sized
j_call: TRBJ1-5
v_call: TRBV28
d_call: NA
cdr3_aa: CASSSPGLAQHF
cdr3_nt: TGTGCCAGCAGTTCTCCGGGACTAGCCCAGCATTTT

clone_size: NA
j_call: TRBJ2-1
v_call: TRBV5-1
d_call: TRBD1
cdr3_aa: CASNGQGAGEQFF
cdr3_nt: TGCGCCAGCAACGGACAGGGGGCGGGTGAGCAGTTCTTC

clone_size: NA
j_call: TRBJ1-2
v_call: TRBV6-4
d_call: TRBD1
cdr3_aa: CASSRDRGVVLNGYTF
cdr3_nt: TGTGCCAGCAGCCGGGACAGGGGTGTTGTTCTTAATGGCTACACCTTC

clone_size: NA
j_call: TRBJ1-2
v_call: TRBV5-5
d_call: TRBD1
cdr3_aa: CASSLAGTGVYGYTF
cdr3_nt: TGTGCCAGCAGCTTGGCGGGGACAGGGGTCTATGGCTACACCTTC

clone_size: few
j_call: TRBJ2-1
v_call: TRBV27
d_call: NA
cdr3_aa: CASSLSGSNEQFF
cdr3_nt: TGTGCCAGCAGTCTCTCAGGGAGCAATGAGCAGTTCTTC

clone_size: NA
j_call: TRBJ1-1
v_call: TRBV19
d_call: NA
cdr3_aa: CASSILGNTEAFF
cdr3_nt: TGTGCCAGTAGTATACTTGGGAACACTGAAGCTTTCTTT

clone_size: NA
j_call: TRBJ2-5
v_call: TRBV11-2
d_call: NA
cdr3_aa: CASSPGLLGETQYF
cdr3_nt: TGTGCCAGCAGCCCTGGACTCCTCGGGGAGACCCAGTACTTC

clone_size: NA
j_call: TRBJ2-7
v_call: TRBV9
d_call: TRBD1
cdr3_aa: CASSSGQGSSYEQYF
cdr3_nt: TGTGCCAGCAGCAGCGGACAGGGGAGCTCCTACGAGCAGTACTTC

clone_size: NA
j_call: TRBJ2-1
v_call: TRBV4-1
d_call: NA
cdr3_aa: CASSQESSTGYNEQFF
cdr3_nt: TGCGCCAGCAGCCAAGAATCCAGCACAGGATACAATGAGCAGTTCTTC

clone_size: NA
j_call: TRBJ1-1
v_call: TRBV4-3
d_call: NA
cdr3_aa: CASSQETGTSVAFF
cdr3_nt: TGCGCCAGCAGCCAAGAAACAGGGACGAGTGTAGCTTTCTTT

clone_size: once
j_call: TRBJ2-7
v_call: TRBV7-2
d_call: TRBD1
cdr3_aa: CASSWGQGFPSSYEQYF
cdr3_nt: TGTGCCAGCAGCTGGGGACAGGGCTTCCCAAGCTCCTACGAGCAGTACTTC

clone_size: NA
j_call: TRBJ1-5
v_call: TRBV28
d_call: NA
cdr3_aa: CASSLGQHVNQPQHF
cdr3_nt: TGTGCCAGCAGTTTAGGCCAGCACGTCAATCAGCCCCAGCATTTT

clone_size: NA
j_call: TRBJ1-3
v_call: TRBV5-1
d_call: NA
cdr3_aa: CASSPGVSSGNTIYF
cdr3_nt: TGCGCCAGCAGCCCCGGAGTGTCCTCTGGAAACACCATATATTTT

clone_size: NA
j_call: TRBJ2-7
v_call: TRBV5-4
d_call: NA
cdr3_aa: CASSSDLYEQYF
cdr3_nt: TGTGCCAGCAGCTCGGACCTCTACGAGCAGTACTTC

clone_size: few
j_call: TRBJ1-2
v_call: TRBV6-1
d_call: NA
cdr3_aa: CASSEAGAYYGYTF
cdr3_nt: TGTGCCAGCAGTGAAGCGGGGGCGTACTATGGCTACACCTTC

clone_size: once
j_call: TRBJ2-1
v_call: TRBV11-1
d_call: NA
cdr3_aa: CASSLGRARGNEQFF
cdr3_nt: TGTGCCAGCAGCTTAGGGAGGGCAAGGGGAAATGAGCAGTTCTTC

clone_size: NA
j_call: TRBJ1-2
v_call: TRBV10-3
d_call: TRBD1
cdr3_aa: CAISEAGTGPNYGYTF
cdr3_nt: TGTGCCATCAGTGAGGCCGGGACAGGACCTAACTATGGCTACACCTTC

clone_size: NA
j_call: TRBJ1-1
v_call: TRBV18
d_call: TRBD1
cdr3_aa: CASSPIGTEYTEAFF
cdr3_nt: TGTGCCAGCTCACCAATTGGGACAGAGTACACTGAAGCTTTCTTT

clone_size: NA
j_call: TRBJ2-2
v_call: TRBV6-5
d_call: TRBD2
cdr3_aa: CASRRPGGSTGELFF
cdr3_nt: TGTGCCAGCAGGCGACCGGGAGGGAGCACCGGGGAGCTGTTTTTT

clone_size: once
j_call: TRBJ1-4
v_call: TRBV28
d_call: NA
cdr3_aa: CASRGGANEKLFF
cdr3_nt: TGTGCCAGTAGGGGAGGAGCTAATGAAAAACTGTTTTTT

clone_size: NA
j_call: TRBJ1-5
v_call: TRBV2
d_call: NA
cdr3_aa: CASSEAGGRNQPQHF
cdr3_nt: TGTGCCAGCAGTGAAGCGGGGGGACGGAATCAGCCCCAGCATTTT

clone_size: NA
j_call: TRBJ2-5
v_call: TRBV9
d_call: NA
cdr3_aa: CASSVYPTAYQETQYF
cdr3_nt: TGTGCCAGCAGCGTATACCCGACAGCGTACCAAGAGACCCAGTACTTC

clone_size: NA
j_call: TRBJ2-7
v_call: TRBV2
d_call: NA
cdr3_aa: CASRRGVVVEQYF
cdr3_nt: TGTGCCAGCAGGCGCGGGGTCGTTGTTGAGCAGTACTTC

clone_size: NA
j_call: TRBJ1-2
v_call: TRBV30
d_call: NA
cdr3_aa: CAWSVGIYGYTF
cdr3_nt: TGTGCCTGGAGTGTTGGGATTTATGGCTACACCTTC

clone_size: NA
j_call: TRBJ1-4
v_call: TRBV5-1
d_call: NA
cdr3_aa: CASTERGTSNEKLFF
cdr3_nt: TGCGCCAGCACCGAAAGGGGCACTTCTAATGAAAAACTGTTTTTT

clone_size: NA
j_call: TRBJ1-1
v_call: TRBV5-4
d_call: NA
cdr3_aa: CASPEDHVAFF
cdr3_nt: TGTGCCAGCCCCGAGGATCATGTAGCTTTCTTT

clone_size: NA
j_call: TRBJ1-4
v_call: TRBV5-4
d_call: TRBD1
cdr3_aa: CASSIYRDSNEKLFF
cdr3_nt: TGTGCCAGCAGCATATACCGGGACAGCAATGAAAAACTGTTTTTT

clone_size: once
j_call: TRBJ2-1
v_call: TRBV27
d_call: NA
cdr3_aa: CASSLRAAYNEQFF
cdr3_nt: TGTGCCAGCAGTCTGAGGGCAGCCTACAATGAGCAGTTCTTC

clone_size: NA
j_call: TRBJ2-1
v_call: TRBV18
d_call: NA
cdr3_aa: CASSLTGAFSYNEQFF
cdr3_nt: TGTGCCAGCTCACTGACCGGGGCCTTCTCCTACAATGAGCAGTTCTTC

clone_size: NA
j_call: TRBJ2-2
v_call: TRBV27
d_call: NA
cdr3_aa: CASSYDLGELFF
cdr3_nt: TGTGCCAGCAGTTACGACCTCGGGGAGCTGTTTTTT